This T cell receptor beta chain was profiled in a study of HIV-infected patients and healthy controls. TCRdb re-derived calls from the 5' RACE reads in MiXCR, one entry per CDR3 protein. Among tens of thousands of distinct CDR3 sequences listed, about 19% were seen once. V was cut by 7 bases and J by 5 bases, with 17 bases left in between. Germline loops: CDR1 LGHNA, CDR2 YSLEER. This CDR3 has 14 amino acids. This chain joins TRBV4-3 and TRBJ1-2, with D maybe TRBD1 (5 bases). This sequence originates from a human donor in good health. Input material: CD4+ T cells from blood. The CDR3 DNA reads TGCGCCAGCACCCCTAACGAGGGGATGTATGGCTACACCTTC. It is translated as CASTPNEGMYGYTF.